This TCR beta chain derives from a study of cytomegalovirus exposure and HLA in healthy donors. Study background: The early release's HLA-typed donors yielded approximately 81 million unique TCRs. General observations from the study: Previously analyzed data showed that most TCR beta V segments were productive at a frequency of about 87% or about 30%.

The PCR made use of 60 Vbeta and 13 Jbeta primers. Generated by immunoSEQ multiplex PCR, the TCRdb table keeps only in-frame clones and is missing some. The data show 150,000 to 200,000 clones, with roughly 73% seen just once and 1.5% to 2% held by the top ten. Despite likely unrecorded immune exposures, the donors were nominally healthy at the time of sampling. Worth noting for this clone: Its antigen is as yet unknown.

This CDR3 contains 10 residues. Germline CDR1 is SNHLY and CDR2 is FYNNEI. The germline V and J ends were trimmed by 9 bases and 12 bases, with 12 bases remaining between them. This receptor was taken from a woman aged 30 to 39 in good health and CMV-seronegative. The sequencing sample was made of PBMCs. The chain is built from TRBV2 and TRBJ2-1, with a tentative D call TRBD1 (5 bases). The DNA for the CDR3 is TGTGCCAGTGGAGACAGAGCGCAGTTCTTC. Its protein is CASGDRAQFF.